These 10 T cell receptor beta chains originate from one sample sequenced in a study of blood T cell repertoires in COVID-19. Here immunoSEQ multiplex PCR was the method, and the copy in TCRdb shows in-frame clones only, minus some. The sample holds some 130,000 clones, around 83% seen once. The material sequenced was PBMCs or T cells enriched from blood (not recorded which). Receptors were obtained from a man aged 25-45 years who had recovered from COVID-19.

This sequence joins TRBV15 and TRBJ2-3; D is perhaps TRBD2 (5 bases). V was pared by 3 bases and J by 4 bases, with 11 bases between. This CDR3 spans 14 amino acids. Germline V lookup: CDR1 LNHNV, CDR2 YYDKDF (reference sequence). In DNA, the CDR3 is TGTGCCACCAGCAGTAGCCTGAGGGCAGATACGCAGTATTTT. It specifies CATSSSLRADTQYF.

V is TRBV5-1 and J is TRBJ2-7, with D possibly matching TRBD2 (6 bases). V was clipped by 3 bases and J by 0 bases, with 13 bases between them. CDR1 is SGHRS and CDR2 is YFSETQ in the germline V gene. The length of the CDR3 is 15 residues. The CDR3 reads CASSYDAGSSYEQYF. DNA for the CDR3: TGCGCCAGCAGCTATGACGCGGGAAGCTCCTACGAGCAGTACTTC.

The chain recombines TRBV18 with TRBJ1-1, with 7 nucleotides matching TRBD1. Germline CDR1 is KGHSH and CDR2 is LQKENI. This CDR3 is 12 amino acids long. V shed 10 bases and J 5 bases; nucleotides not matched to a gene: 7. The CDR3 reads CATLSGGTEAFF. The CDR3 DNA reads TGTGCCACCTTGTCAGGGGGGACTGAAGCTTTCTTT. The whole variable domain, remainder taken from reference TRBV18 and TRBJ1-1, is NAGVMQNPRHLVRRRGQEARLRCSPMKGHSHVYWYRQLPEEGLKFMVYLQKENIIDESGMPKERFSAEFPKEGPSILRIQQVVRGDSAAYFCATLSGGTEAFFGQGTRLTVV.

The chain couples TRBV19 to TRBJ1-1; 9 bases are a match to TRBD1. With 6 bases clipped from V and 4 bases from J, the junction kept 6 bases outside the gene matches. CDR1 LNHDA and CDR2 SQIVND come from the germline V gene (reference sequence). The CDR3 spans 14 residues. The CDR3 region has the DNA TGTGCCAGTAGACCGACAGGGGGGAGCACTGAAGCTTTCTTT. Its translation: CASRPTGGSTEAFF.

This clone was seen just once. The V and J genes are TRBV10-3 and TRBJ1-2; tentative D call: TRBD1 (6 bases). CDR3 length: 16 amino acids. Per germline, CDR1 ENHRY and CDR2 SYGVKD. Trimming shortened V by 7 bases and J by 4 bases, and 22 bases separated the two germline ends. The CDR3 sequence is CAITKGLGEGVYGYTF. The CDR3 coding sequence is TGTGCCATCACCAAGGGGCTTGGAGAGGGGGTCTATGGCTACACCTTC.

CDR3: CASRTGGDTEAFF. Written as DNA, the CDR3 is TGTGCCAGCAGGACGGGAGGGGACACTGAAGCTTTCTTT. V usage is TRBV11-1 and J usage is TRBJ1-1; D perhaps matches TRBD1 (5 bases). The V gene's germline CDR1 is SGHAT and CDR2 FQDESV (reference sequence). The CDR3 has 13 amino acids. V lost 6 bases to trimming and J lost 3 bases, with 11 bases between them. Based on the CDR3 plus reference TRBV11-1 and TRBJ1-1, the full variable domain is EAEVAQSPRYKITEKSQAVAFWCDPISGHATLYWYRQILGQGPELLVQFQDESVVDDSQLPKDRFSAERLKGVDSTLKIQPAELGDSAMYLCASRTGGDTEAFFGQGTRLTVV.

The chain uses TRBV3-1 (or the pseudogene TRBV3-2) and TRBJ2-3, with 12 bases matching TRBD2. The V gene's germline CDR1 is LGHDT and CDR2 YNNKEL (reference sequence). The V and J ends lost 1 base and 3 bases, in that order; junction bases with no gene match: 8. There are 18 residues in the CDR3. CDR3: CASSQGRRLAGGTDTQYF. The CDR3 coding sequence is TGTGCCAGCAGCCAAGGTCGAAGGCTAGCGGGAGGGACAGATACGCAGTATTTT.

This clone was observed a few times. CDR3 amino acids: CASSPGQGEGGNTIYF. CDR3 bases: TGTGCCAGCAGCCCCGGACAGGGAGAAGGCGGAAACACCATATATTTT. The rearrangement joins TRBV27 to TRBJ1-3; TRBD1 aligns across 8 bases. The CDR3 is 16 amino acids. Germline CDR1 MNHEY, CDR2 SMNVEV (reference sequence). With 6 bases clipped from V and 4 bases from J, the junction kept 11 bases outside the gene matches.

This clone was recorded a few times. The chain couples TRBV6-1 to TRBJ2-2; possibly TRBD2 for D (7 bases). The V end lost 2 bases, the J end lost 5 bases, and 15 bases lay between the germline ends. Germline-derived CDR1 and CDR2 are MNHNS and SASEGT. The CDR3 runs to 16 residues. For the CDR3, the DNA is TGTGCCAGCAGTGAATGGGGGGGGGCCGGAACCGGGGAGCTGTTTTTT. It codes for CASSEWGGAGTGELFF.

This clone showed up just a few times. The chain combines TRBV5-4 with TRBJ2-2; 10 nucleotides agree with TRBD2. After removal of 5 bases from V and 6 bases from J, the junction contained 4 bases not matched to a gene. Looked up from germline, CDR1 is SGHNT and CDR2 is YYREEE (reference sequence). There are 14 residues in the CDR3. CDR3 in DNA: TGTGCCAGCAGTGGTAGCGGGAGGTCCGGGGAGCTGTTTTTT. Protein product: CASSGSGRSGELFF.